This is a list of T cell receptor beta chains from one sample in a study of identical twins. One entry per CDR3 protein results from TCRdb running MiXCR on the 5' RACE reads. The repertoire has around 680,000 distinct CDR3 sequences, less than 10% of them found once; the top ten carry approximately 0.96%. These data were likewise used in another study, on yellow fever vaccine responses in identical twins.

Material: PBMCs. These receptors all come from a woman between 18 and 29 years old in good health. CDR3s leave out the opening cysteine and the closing phenylalanine or tryptophan.

V gene: TRBV29-1
CDR3 protein: SVDSYNWDNEQF

V gene: TRBV18
CDR3 protein: ASSLVEQVTYEQY

V gene: TRBV7-6
CDR3 protein: ASSLGTSLVNTEAF

V gene: TRBV12-3/TRBV12-4
CDR3 protein: ASSLFTSGRIGETQY

V gene: TRBV3-1
CDR3 protein: ASSQSYEQY

V gene: TRBV29-1
CDR3 protein: SVTKTGAAVNYYNEQF

V gene: TRBV20-1
CDR3 protein: SAPGVPHLPYEQY

V gene: TRBV5-1
CDR3 protein: ASSLGLRTGYSYEQY

V gene: TRBV2
CDR3 protein: ASSEIGMEGGRDTQY

V gene: TRBV5-1
CDR3 protein: ASSLAWDRVMNTEAF

V gene: TRBV10-3
CDR3 protein: AISQFRQGSDYGYT

V gene: TRBV4-1
CDR3 protein: ASSQAGGGDQETQY

V gene: TRBV5-1
CDR3 protein: ASSLGGTGHSYEQY

V gene: TRBV30
CDR3 protein: AWSVMAESTYEQY

V gene: TRBV25-1
CDR3 protein: ASSATTVAKNIQY

V gene: TRBV14
CDR3 protein: ASSHIQRGTEAF

V gene: TRBV6-5
CDR3 protein: ASSYPPGTGGTEAF

V gene: TRBV5-1
CDR3 protein: ASSVTRFGTQY

V gene: TRBV7-8
CDR3 protein: ASSFAESKGYT

V gene: TRBV2
CDR3 protein: ASSSDTFTGELF

V gene: TRBV29-1
CDR3 protein: SGRTSGRLQY

V gene: TRBV29-1
CDR3 protein: SVDFGPYEQY

V gene: TRBV7-9
CDR3 protein: ASSLAGGGNNEQF